The clone carrying this T cell receptor (beta chain) came up a few times. Amplification of TCR beta CDR3 regions was performed using RNA transcripts as template. HTBI primers were employed in a first-round RT-PCR of the TCR CDR3. TCRdb processed the multiplex PCR reads anew with MiXCR; each CDR3 protein has one entry. The sample consists of some 620,000 distinct CDR3 sequences, about a sixth of them appearing once. From germline, CDR1 is MNHEY and CDR2 SVGEGT. Germline trimming cut 4 bases from V and 7 bases from J; bases unmatched to any gene: 12. The CDR3 consists of 15 residues. The data are from a study of T cells in Graves' hyperthyroidism and ophthalmopathy. Diagnosis of hyperthyroidism was new in patients aged 18 to 65, and its duration was under 2 months.

This chain uses TRBV6-2 or TRBV6-3 with TRBJ1-2; 7 nucleotides align to TRBD1. The clonotype was recovered from a woman in her thirties with Graves' hyperthyroidism. Sequenced: blood. CDR3 residues: CASSFTGTAMRGYTF. CDR3 bases: TGTGCCAGCAGTTTCACCGGGACAGCTATGCGTGGCTACACCTTC.